The sequence of this TCR beta chain was determined in a study of shared T cell receptors in the human thymus (dated by TCRdb to 2020 to 2022). As for the study more broadly: The study investigated the way shared, self-reactive T-cell receptor alpha chains are produced in the human thymus.

The method behind the library was the immunoSEQ multiplex PCR assay. TCRdb stores this immuneACCESS table with in-frame sequences only. Part of the clones is absent; in the studies checked, under half of the shortfall reflects unresolved V genes, and no reason is known for the rest. This sample gives about 660,000 clones in total; about 90% of them show up just once. The ten largest clones take up roughly 0.0086% of the sample. Concerning this clone itself: What antigen it recognizes has not been identified. Per-nucleotide qualities are absent, and no much larger clonotype sits a single base away.

V has 3 bases trimmed and J has 1 base trimmed; junction bases matching no gene number 5. Spanning cysteine to phenylalanine, the CDR3 consists of 15 amino acids. Of all the DNA, just the CDR3 is kept, 45 bases in frame from base 1. CDR1 and CDR2, looked up from the germline V gene, are SGHRS and YFSETQ. This sample was shared with a second study, whose subject was human thymus T cells. As the second study states: In Finland, the donors were immunologically healthy infants who were having open corrective cardiac surgery for congenital heart defects. The thymus tissue came from surgical resects taken out during corrective cardiac surgery. V and J gene segment usage appeared biased in both thymic and peripheral blood repertoires. According to the related research, thymic TCR repertoires were highly overlapping among unrelated individuals. The study described the TCR alpha and beta repertoires in roughly 8 infant thymus samples and a few matching peripheral blood samples. Donor ages ranged from roughly 7 to 244 days, and the cohort comprised five or six male and a couple of female infants. Thymocytes were mechanically released from the tissue and were stored as pellets of roughly 9.5-34 million cells at -70 degrees C. A QIAsymphony instrument was used to extract genomic DNA from the frozen cell pellets. The immunoSEQ multiplex PCR assay was used to amplify the TCRB and TCRAD loci from a standardized amount of quality-controlled genomic DNA. The amplicons covered the V(D)J region and were long enough to include the CDR3 and to identify the V and J genes. Through the commercial immunoSEQ service, the amplicons were sequenced on an Illumina platform. Primer bias and sequencing errors were corrected as previously described, and TCRAD and TCRB definitions were based on the IMGT database. The repertoires were analysed using immunoSEQ Analyzer 3.0 and VDJTools for basic statistics, V/J segment usage, diversity estimates, rarefaction and pairwise overlap. Chao1, ChaoE, Efron-Thisted, Shannon and inverse Simpson indices were used to estimate diversity, which was also estimated on datasets down-sampled to the smallest sample. Repertoire overlap was determined by strict matching of CDR3 nucleotide sequence, V gene and J gene, and Jaccard-based multidimensional scaling clustering was applied. On average, about 730,000 unique TCRB clonotypes were obtained from thymus samples, compared with approximately 80,000 from blood samples.

The TCR originated in a boy in the first two years of life with a congenital heart defect. Donor details come from another sample of the same person, matched by shared clones. The sample consisted of thymocytes. The V gene is TRBV5-1 and the J gene is TRBJ2-7; the central 9 bases match TRBD1. The DNA sequence is as follows: TGCGCCAGCAGCTCGGGACAGGGAAGGTCCTACGAGCAGTACTTC. This codes for CASSSGQGRSYEQYF.